A single sample is the source of the 29 T cell receptor beta chains below, sequenced in a study of long-term antiretroviral therapy in people with HIV. Survey-level immunoSEQ v3.0 assays were run. The protocol was immunoSEQ multiplex PCR, while the TCRdb copy is restricted to in-frame clones and leaves out a portion. The table lists fewer than 25,000 clones, over 75% of them singletons. The sequencing here drew on unsorted PBMCs, taken 1.8 years before starting antiretroviral therapy. Receptor source: a woman in her twenties or thirties with HIV.

The chain combines TRBV5-1 with TRBJ1-1, with D possibly being TRBD1 (5 bases). This CDR3 has 17 residues. Looked up from germline, CDR1 is SGHRS and CDR2 is YFSETQ. Trimming took 0 bases from V and 5 from J, leaving 20 bases between them. The CDR3 DNA is TGCGCCAGCAGCTTGGGGGGGGTGGTAACCCCTGGGACTGAAGCTTTCTTT. It yields the protein CASSLGGVVTPGTEAFF.

V gene TRBV19 combines with J gene TRBJ1-6; 9 bases align to TRBD1. Germline assignment: CDR1 LNHDA and CDR2 SQIVND (reference sequence). J gave up 7 bases and V 4 bases, and 5 bases lay outside the gene matches. The CDR3 has 15 residues. The CDR3: CASSRDRALNSPLHF. The DNA for the CDR3 is TGTGCCAGTAGTAGGGACAGGGCTTTGAATTCACCCCTCCACTTT. The full variable domain, completed using reference TRBV19 and TRBJ1-6, is DGGITQSPKYLFRKEGQNVTLSCEQNLNHDAMYWYRQDPGQGLRLIYYSQIVNDFQKGDIAEGYSVSREKKESFPLTVTSAQKNPTAFYLCASSRDRALNSPLHFGNGTRLTVT.

Note on this clone: No conserved phenylalanine or tryptophan ends this CDR3, so it is likely a read error. The DNA is left out, because the CDR3 cannot be placed on it with certainty; the CDR3 is given as TCRdb lists it. The rearrangement uses TRBV5-1 and TRBJ2-7. Germline values: CDR1 SGHRS, CDR2 YFSETQ. Including both end residues, the CDR3 is 11 amino acids long. The CDR3 protein is CASSLCQESVD.

This rearrangement joins TRBV7-9 to TRBJ2-7; TRBD1 or TRBD2 may be the D gene (5 bases each). CDR1 SEHNR and CDR2 FQNEAQ come from the germline V gene (reference sequence). This CDR3 contains 15 residues. V lost 1 base and J lost 6, with 16 bases in between. CDR3 nucleotide sequence: TGTGCCAGCAGCTTAGTAGGTAGGGGAGAAGGCGAGCAGTACTTC. Protein: CASSLVGRGEGEQYF.

The chain employs TRBV4-2 and TRBJ1-2; no reliable D call. CDR1 is LGHNA and CDR2 is YNFKEQ in the germline V gene. The ends were cut back, 1 base at V and 4 bases at J, with 10 bases in the middle. The CDR3 length is 14 residues. The CDR3 DNA is TGTGCCAGCAGCCAAGCTAGCACGTCCTATGGCTACACCTTC. Encoded protein: CASSQASTSYGYTF.

The V and J genes are TRBV30 and TRBJ2-3; D is possibly TRBD2 (5 bases). Germline CDR1 and CDR2: GTSNPN and SVGIG (reference sequence). This CDR3 has 11 residues. Trimming removed 5 bases at V and 3 bases at J, with 6 bases between. CDR3 loop: CAWRGTDTQYF. CDR3 nucleotides: TGTGCCTGGCGAGGGACAGATACGCAGTATTTT.

The chain's CDR3 is CASSETGGLDTQYF. In nucleotides, the CDR3 is TGTGCCAGCAGTGAAACGGGGGGCCTAGATACGCAGTATTTT. The J gene is TRBJ2-3, the V gene TRBV6-1; the D gene is possibly TRBD2 (7 bases). V lost 2 bases and J lost 5, with 11 bases in between. CDR3 length: 14 residues. The germline gives CDR1 MNHNS, CDR2 SASEGT.

This clone was detected once. The CDR3 DNA reads as TGTGCCAGCAGCTTAGCGGGGGCGCCCGAGTTCTTC. Residues: CASSLAGAPEFF. This chain connects TRBV11-1 to TRBJ2-1; a possible D gene is TRBD1 (6 bases). Germline V lookup: CDR1 SGHAT, CDR2 FQDESV (reference sequence). This CDR3 has 12 amino acids. The V end was cut by 0 bases, the J end by 14 bases, with 11 bases between.

V is TRBV27 and J is TRBJ2-1; weak D call: TRBD2 (6 bases). V dropped 2 bases and J dropped 6 bases, with 8 bases sitting between them. Germline lookup yields CDR1 MNHEY and CDR2 SMNVEV (reference sequence). This CDR3 comprises 13 residues. CDR3 DNA sequence: TGTGCCAGCAGTTTAGGAGGGTTCAATGAGCAGTTCTTC. Translated: CASSLGGFNEQFF.

This clone was observed a few times. The rearrangement joins TRBV4-1 to TRBJ1-2, with a weak D call TRBD1 (6 bases). Germline V gene lookup returns CDR1 MGHRA and CDR2 YSYEKL. Trimming stripped 3 bases from V and 7 bases from J, with 15 bases between. The CDR3 has 14 amino acids. Here the CDR3 DNA reads TGCGCCAGCAGCCAGAACACAGGGAATCGTGGCTACACCTTC. Encoded protein: CASSQNTGNRGYTF.

The V and J genes are TRBV5-1 and TRBJ2-5; D not certain. The CDR3 spans 11 residues. The germline V gene encodes CDR1 SGHRS and CDR2 YFSETQ. Trimming pared 1 base from V and 4 bases from J, leaving 2 bases between. CDR3 DNA sequence: TGCGCCAGCAGCTTGTCAGAGACCCAGTACTTC. Translating gives CASSLSETQYF.

The CDR3 DNA follows: TGTGCCAGCAGCGCCCTAGCGGGTCGCACAGATACGCAGTATTTT. Its protein is CASSALAGRTDTQYF. The V and J genes are TRBV2 and TRBJ2-3; 8 bases map to TRBD2. V was clipped by 6 bases and J by 1 base; unmatched bases: 6. Looked up from germline, CDR1 is SNHLY and CDR2 is FYNNEI. CDR3 length: 15 residues.

The chain has TRBV6-4 and TRBJ1-1; D not certain. Between the trimmed V and J ends, which lost 0 bases and 1 base, there was a span of 24 bases. CDR3 size: 20 residues. Germline assignment: CDR1 MRHNA and CDR2 SNTAGT. The CDR3: CASSDSVTWTGIHSNTEAFF. DNA of the CDR3: TGTGCCAGCAGTGACTCGGTGACTTGGACTGGGATCCACTCGAACACTGAAGCTTTCTTT.

The rearrangement joins TRBV2 to TRBJ2-3; D not resolved. This CDR3 is built from 15 residues. Trimming shortened V by 4 bases and J by 7 bases, and 18 bases separated the two germline ends. Germline assignment: CDR1 SNHLY and CDR2 FYNNEI. The CDR3 is CASSGIGDFPYTQYF. The CDR3 region has the DNA TGTGCCAGCAGTGGAATTGGTGACTTTCCCTATACGCAGTATTTT.

The chain recombines TRBV5-1 with TRBJ2-5; possibly TRBD2 for D (6 bases). Germline CDR1 reads SGHRS; CDR2 reads YFSETQ. CDR3 length: 15 amino acids. Trimming pared 2 bases from V and 4 bases from J, leaving 15 bases between. This CDR3 reads CASSFGGSGSETQYF. DNA of the CDR3: TGCGCCAGCAGCTTCGGAGGGAGCGGTTCAGAGACCCAGTACTTC.

This clone was detected a few times. V usage is TRBV27 and J usage is TRBJ1-6; D is unclear. The CDR3 runs 14 residues. V shed 3 bases and J shed 11 bases, with 14 bases lying between them. Germline V CDR1 and CDR2: MNHEY, SMNVEV (reference sequence). CDR3 sequence reads: CASSFLGSWTPLHF. CDR3 DNA sequence: TGTGCCAGCAGTTTCTTAGGGAGTTGGACACCCCTCCACTTT.

The CDR3 DNA sequence: TGTGCCCTAGGACAGATTCAAGAGACCCAGTACTTC. Translation gives CALGQIQETQYF. The chain uses TRBV6-5 and TRBJ2-5, with a weak D call TRBD1 (6 bases). Trimming left V 11 bases short and J 2 bases short, with 12 bases between. The CDR3 is made up of 12 amino acids. The germline V gene has CDR1 MNHEY and CDR2 SVGAGI.

This clone has a handful of counts. The V and J genes are TRBV2 and TRBJ1-6; 8 nucleotides agree with TRBD1. The CDR3 sequence is 13 residues long. CDR1 is SNHLY, CDR2 FYNNEI, per germline. Losses at the gene ends were 7 bases for V and 8 bases for J; bases not matched to a gene: 4. CDR3 bases: TGTGCCAGCACTGAGACAGGGGATTCACCCCTCCACTTT. Its translation is CASTETGDSPLHF.

The rearrangement joins TRBV7-8 to TRBJ1-4, with D unclear. The CDR3 totals 15 residues. Trimming removed 5 bases from V and 2 bases from J, with 12 bases in between. The germline gives CDR1 SGHVS, CDR2 FQNEAQ. As DNA, the CDR3 is TGTGCCAGCAGCGGGTCAACCGGGACTAATGAAAAACTGTTTTTT. It yields the protein CASSGSTGTNEKLFF.

The rearrangement uses TRBV5-1 and TRBJ2-2; 9 nucleotides agree with TRBD2. V was pared by 5 bases and J by 7 bases, with 9 bases of the junction left unmatched. From germline, CDR1 is SGHRS and CDR2 YFSETQ. This CDR3 has 15 amino acids. CDR3 sequence reads: CASRPGTSPHGELFF. As DNA, the CDR3 is TGCGCCAGCAGACCCGGGACTAGCCCCCACGGGGAGCTGTTTTTT.

The rearrangement links TRBV2 to TRBJ1-5, with D unresolved. The CDR3 totals 13 residues. Trimming left V 6 bases short and J 2 bases short, with 8 bases between. Germline CDR1 reads SNHLY; CDR2 reads FYNNEI. This CDR3 is CASRADGNQPQHF. As DNA, the CDR3 is TGTGCCAGCAGGGCGGACGGCAATCAGCCCCAGCATTTT.

This clone was observed a few times. The chain joins TRBV6-4 to TRBJ2-2; possibly TRBD2 for D (6 bases). In germline, CDR1 is MRHNA, CDR2 SNTAGT. The CDR3 extends over 15 amino acids. The V gene lost 5 bases and the J gene lost 3 bases, with 13 bases spanning the gap. Here the CDR3 reads CASSSAPGDTGELFF. CDR3 DNA sequence: TGTGCCAGCAGTTCTGCCCCGGGGGACACCGGGGAGCTGTTTTTT.

The chain employs TRBV2 and TRBJ1-1; D not certain. Germline lookup yields CDR1 SNHLY and CDR2 FYNNEI. V was pared by 4 bases and J by 1 base, with 7 bases between. The CDR3 length is 13 residues. The CDR3 reads CASSVGENTEAFF. Here the CDR3 DNA reads TGTGCCAGCAGTGTTGGAGAGAACACTGAAGCTTTCTTT.

The rearrangement joins TRBV21-1 to TRBJ1-2; TRBD1 is the table's D call, not checked against the DNA. TRBV21-1 is recorded as a pseudogene. The CDR3 is 18 residues long. CDR3 loop: CANDSETGMPIWGCGYTF. As DNA, the CDR3 is TGTGCCAACGACTCTGAGACAGGCATGCCTATTTGGGGATGCGGCTACACCTTC.

CDR3 amino acids: CASTINTEAFF. The CDR3 DNA reads TGTGCCAGCACTATAAACACTGAAGCTTTCTTT. J is TRBJ1-1 and V is TRBV6-6, with D uncertain. Per germline, CDR1 MNHNY and CDR2 SVGAGI (reference sequence). The CDR3 covers 11 residues. V dropped 7 bases and J dropped 2 bases, with 5 bases sitting between them.

V usage is TRBV12-5 and J usage is TRBJ2-2; no firm D call. The CDR3 length is 18 residues. In germline, CDR1 is LGHNT, CDR2 FRNRAP. Trimming removed 0 bases at V and 1 base at J, with 15 bases between. This CDR3 is CASGLVVIGLGNTGELFF. The CDR3, as DNA: TGTGCTAGTGGTTTGGTAGTGATAGGGTTGGGGAACACCGGGGAGCTGTTTTTT. Combining the CDR3 with reference TRBV12-5 and TRBJ2-2 gives the whole variable domain DARVTQTPRHKVTEMGQEVTMRCQPILGHNTVFWYRQTMMQGLELLAYFRNRAPLDDSGMPKDRFSAEMPDATLATLKIQPSEPRDSAVYFCASGLVVIGLGNTGELFFGEGSRLTVL.

The chain is built from TRBV11-2 and TRBJ1-1, with D maybe TRBD1 (5 bases). This CDR3 comprises 16 residues. From germline, CDR1 is SGHAT and CDR2 FQNNGV. V gave up 5 bases and J gave up 5 bases, with 21 bases separating them. This CDR3 reads CASSPAGMLGRTEAFF. Here the CDR3 DNA reads TGTGCCAGCAGCCCTGCAGGGATGTTGGGCCGTACTGAAGCTTTCTTT. The entire variable domain, with the rest obtained from reference TRBV11-2 and TRBJ1-1, is as follows: EAGVAQSPRYKIIEKRQSVAFWCNPISGHATLYWYQQILGQGPKLLIQFQNNGVVDDSQLPKDRFSAERLKGVDSTLKIQPAKLEDSAVYLCASSPAGMLGRTEAFFGQGTRLTVV.

The V and J genes are TRBV5-1 and TRBJ2-2, with TRBD2 as a possible D gene (6 bases). V was shortened by 3 bases and J by 9 bases, with 18 bases between the two germline ends. This CDR3 has 15 amino acids. From germline, CDR1 is SGHRS and CDR2 YFSETQ. In DNA, the CDR3 is TGCGCCAGCAGCTGGGGGACTTCCCAAACTCGGGAGCTGTTTTTT. Translation gives CASSWGTSQTRELFF.

The rearrangement joins TRBV6-5 to TRBJ2-2; D unclear. Trimming took 2 bases from V and 4 from J, leaving 11 bases between them. The germline CDR1 and CDR2 sequences are MNHEY and SVGAGI. The CDR3 is 15 amino acids. Written as DNA, the CDR3 is TGTGCCAGCAGTTACGCTCTCGCGAGCACCGGGGAGCTGTTTTTT. It yields the protein CASSYALASTGELFF.